Presented here are 13 T cell receptor beta chains from one specimen sequenced in a study of blood T cell repertoires in COVID-19. The method was immunoSEQ multiplex PCR; TCRdb's version includes in-frame clones alone and lacks a portion of them. This sample has fewer than 300,000 clones, with just under 90% found just once. The sequencing input was peripheral blood. These receptors were obtained from a woman in her fifties or sixties with COVID-19, enrolled during active disease.

The chain couples TRBV1 to TRBJ1-1. TRBV1 is a documented pseudogene. The CDR3 totals 11 residues. The CDR3: CTSKGDTEAFF. The DNA for the CDR3 is TGCACCAGCAAAGGAGACACTGAAGCTTTCTTT.

The chain combines TRBV28 with TRBJ2-7, with D maybe TRBD2 (7 bases). Germline CDR1 reads MDHEN; CDR2 reads SYDVKM. The CDR3 spans 16 residues. The germline V and J ends were trimmed by 6 bases and 6 bases, with 24 bases remaining between them. The CDR3 DNA reads as TGTGCCAGCAGCTCGCTAGACGGGGGGCGCTTGATCGAGCAGTACTTC. Translation gives CASSSLDGGRLIEQYF.

The chain employs TRBV19 and TRBJ1-3; D unresolved. Germline V gives CDR1 LNHDA, CDR2 SQIVND (reference sequence). The CDR3 spans 18 residues. V dropped 2 bases and J dropped 0 bases, with 17 bases sitting between them. The CDR3, as DNA: TGTGCCAGTAGTATATTTGGAGGGTTGGGGAACTCTGGAAACACCATATATTTT. Its protein product is CASSIFGGLGNSGNTIYF.

The chain joins TRBV7-8 to TRBJ1-1; 8 nucleotides line up with TRBD1. V was clipped by 3 bases and J by 4 bases; unmatched bases: 4. The CDR3 covers 14 residues. CDR1 and CDR2 from the germline V gene are SGHVS and FQNEAQ. Here the CDR3 reads CASSFATGGTEAFF. In DNA form, the CDR3 reads TGTGCCAGCAGCTTCGCCACAGGGGGCACTGAAGCTTTCTTT.

The V gene is TRBV4-1, the J gene TRBJ2-7; D not resolved. The CDR3 loop spans 15 amino acids. The germline gives CDR1 MGHRA, CDR2 YSYEKL. The V end lost 1 base, the J end lost 0 bases, and 10 bases lay between the germline ends. As DNA, the CDR3 is TGCGCCAGCAGCCAAGGGTTCACGAGCTCCTACGAGCAGTACTTC. It codes for CASSQGFTSSYEQYF.

This clone was seen once. V and J are TRBV19 and TRBJ2-1; TRBD2 is a possible D gene (7 bases). CDR3 length: 14 amino acids. CDR1 is LNHDA and CDR2 is SQIVND in the germline V gene (reference sequence). V was clipped by 8 bases and J by 3 bases, with 14 bases between them. The CDR3 sequence: CASSRGGGYNEQFF. In DNA form, the CDR3 reads TGTGCCAGTTCTCGGGGAGGGGGCTACAATGAGCAGTTCTTC.

The rearrangement links TRBV12-5 to TRBJ1-2, with D unresolved. The germline V gene has CDR1 LGHNT and CDR2 FRNRAP. The V gene lost 2 bases and the J gene lost 5 bases, with 6 bases spanning the gap. This CDR3 is built from 12 residues. CDR3 sequence (DNA): TGTGCTAGTGGTTTGTCCGGGTATGGCTACACCTTC. Its protein is CASGLSGYGYTF.

The CDR3 DNA reads as TGTGCCGGGCAGAGCGGCTACACCTTC. Protein product: CAGQSGYTF. V usage is TRBV12-3 or TRBV12-4 and J usage is TRBJ1-2; no clear D gene. V was trimmed by 11 bases and J by 8 bases, leaving 9 bases between them. The CDR3 extends over 9 amino acids.

CDR3 sequence: CASSDQETSTDTQYF. In DNA form, the CDR3 reads TGTGCCAGCAGTGATCAGGAAACAAGCACAGATACGCAGTATTTT. The chain joins TRBV2 to TRBJ2-3; D not certain. This CDR3 has 15 amino acids. Germline CDR1 and CDR2: SNHLY and FYNNEI. V gave up 3 bases and J gave up 0 bases, with 10 bases separating them.

This clone showed up just once. V usage is TRBV7-2 and J usage is TRBJ2-1, with 9 bases that match TRBD2. Germline V gene sequence: CDR1 SGHTA, CDR2 FQGNSA. V was pared by 9 bases and J by 3 bases, with 3 bases of the junction left unmatched. The CDR3 length is 13 residues. The CDR3 here is CASVAGDYNEQFF. In nucleotides, the CDR3 is TGTGCCAGTGTAGCGGGAGACTACAATGAGCAGTTCTTC.

V is TRBV12-5 and J is TRBJ2-5, with a tentative D call TRBD1 (6 bases). The length of the CDR3 is 13 residues. V dropped 3 bases and J dropped 4 bases, with 9 bases sitting between them. Germline lookup yields CDR1 LGHNT and CDR2 FRNRAP. CDR3 sequence (DNA): TGTGCTAGTGGTTTTGGGGGCCGAGAGACCCAGTACTTC. This translates into CASGFGGRETQYF.

The DNA of the CDR3 is TGTGCCAGTCGACCGGGACTTCTAGCAACTGAAGCTTTCTTT. It codes for CASRPGLLATEAFF. The rearrangement links TRBV6-4 to TRBJ1-1; tentatively, D is TRBD1 (5 bases). The V and J ends lost 9 bases and 5 bases respectively, with 19 bases between them. This CDR3 is built from 14 residues. The germline V gene encodes CDR1 MRHNA and CDR2 SNTAGT.

The sample holds a few counts of this clone. J is TRBJ1-2 and V is TRBV25-1, with D possibly TRBD1 on 5 matching bases. Trimming shortened V by 6 bases and J by 4 bases, and 12 bases separated the two germline ends. The CDR3 spans 13 residues. CDR1 and CDR2 from the germline V gene are MGHDK and SYGVNS. The CDR3 loop reads CASSRGRGYGYTF. CDR3 DNA: TGTGCCAGCAGCCGGGGGAGAGGCTATGGCTACACCTTC.